This T cell receptor beta chain emerged from a study of T cell repertoires in cytomegalovirus infection (dated by TCRdb to between 2018 and 2020). Notes on the research overall: Alongside well-studied HLA-B-restricted epitopes, the peptide stimulations were aimed at recently identified HLA-C-restricted CMV epitopes, whose presentation resists viral immunomodulation. Donor HLA type was relevant to the analysis, because carriage of CMV infection together with the matching HLA type was indicated by public TCR beta signatures.

Reading the label with the study, this specimen's treatment or condition is: in vitro stimulation with specific CMV peptide epitopes to enrich CMV-specific T cells. These reads were obtained on an Illumina HiSeq 1500. TCRdb took the public reads, trimmed them with fastp at Q25, ran MiXCR for clone calling and kept in-frame beta chains. For every CDR3 protein sequence, its rows merge into one entry that carries the most common genes and DNA. Across this sample there are roughly 730,000 distinct CDR3 sequences, with around a third seen only once. The top ten hold about 20% of the sample. CDR1 and CDR2 are drawn from the germline V gene: SGHAT, FQNNGV. Deletion took 5 bases off V and 7 bases off J, with a span of 12 bases between the germline ends. The CDR3 spans 13 residues, from the cysteine through the phenylalanine. Just the 39-base CDR3 DNA is kept, in frame starting at base 1. The sample holds a few counts of this clonotype. Its cognate antigen has yet to be identified. Base qualities were left out, and no much larger clone turns up one base away.

Overall study outcomes, separate from this receptor: In both this cohort and an independent roughly 330-donor cohort, the cumulative frequency of public TCR beta family members distinguished carriers of CMV infection plus the relevant HLA type. In the ex vivo response, HLA-C-restricted CMV-specific TCR beta clonotypes were dominant, and in two of eight donors the single most frequent clonotype came from this HLA-C-restricted group.

This clonotype was obtained from a human donor in good health (CMV status not recorded). Some clones in this sample may be carry-over from other donors' samples. Sequenced here: cultured PBMCs, sampled from culture after CMV antigen stimulation. The V gene is TRBV11-2 and the J gene is TRBJ2-1, with the D gene possibly TRBD1 or TRBD2, each one fitting 5 bases. CDR3 loop: CASSIRWGNEQFF. The sequence in DNA is TGTGCCAGCAGCATCCGGTGGGGGAATGAGCAGTTCTTC.